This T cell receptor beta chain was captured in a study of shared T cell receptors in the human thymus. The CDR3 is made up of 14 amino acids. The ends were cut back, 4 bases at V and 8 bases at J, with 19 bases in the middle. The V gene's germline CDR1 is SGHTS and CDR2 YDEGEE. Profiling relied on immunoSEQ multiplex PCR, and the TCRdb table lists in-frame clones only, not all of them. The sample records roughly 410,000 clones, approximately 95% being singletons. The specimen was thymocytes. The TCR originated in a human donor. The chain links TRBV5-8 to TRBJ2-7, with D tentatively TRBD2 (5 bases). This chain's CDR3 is CASSIWWGEGQQYF. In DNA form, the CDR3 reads TGTGCCAGCAGCATATGGTGGGGAGAAGGTCAGCAGTACTTC. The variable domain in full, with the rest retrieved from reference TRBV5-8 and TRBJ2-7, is EAGVTQSPTHLIKTRGQQATLRCSPISGHTSVYWYQQALGLGLQFLLWYDEGEERNRGNFPPRFSGRQFPNYSSELNVNALELEDSALYLCASSIWWGEGQQYFGPGTRLTVT.